Only a few counts were recorded for the clone carrying this TCR beta chain. Its antigen is unidentified. The record originates from a study of T cell repertoires in cytomegalovirus infection. Study in general: Both CMV infection and a matching HLA type were indicated by public TCR beta signatures.

CDR3 length: 17 amino acids. With 4 bases removed from V and 2 bases from J, the gap between germline ends came to 18 bases. Germline CDR1 reads SGHTA; CDR2 reads FQGNSA. A single record per CDR3 protein comes from TCRdb applying MiXCR to the reads. This sample has about 570,000 distinct CDR3 sequences, with approximately 40% found just once. The sample was cultured PBMCs, taken from culture after CMV antigen stimulation. The rearrangement links TRBV7-2 to TRBJ2-1; D may match TRBD1 or TRBD2 (7 bases each). This clonotype originated in a human donor in good health (CMV status not recorded). Some clones in this sample may be carry-over from other donors' samples. The CDR3 DNA reads TGTGCCAGCAGCTATTGGGGGGGGCAGGGGGCCTACAATGAGCAGTTCTTC. This encodes CASSYWGGQGAYNEQFF.